The next 11 T cell receptor beta chains were all read from a single sample in a study of T-cell reconstitution after alpha-beta-depleted transplantation in children (dated by TCRdb to the mid-2010s). Library preparation was by PCR. Sequencing used an Illumina HiSeq 2500. TCR libraries were prepared with molecular barcoding, using unique molecular identifiers to normalize TCRbeta repertoire quantification. The public reads were run again by TCRdb, first through fastp at Q25 and then through MiXCR, and only productive beta chains were kept. Each entry merges the rows of one CDR3 protein and shows their most common DNA and genes. Within this sample are more than 400,000 distinct CDR3 sequences, with about 40% of them counted one time only. The ten largest clones add up to about 30% of the sample. The treatment or condition label, read with the paper, signifies: allogeneic hematopoietic cell transplantation with graft depleted of TCRalphabeta T cells and CD19 B cells.

The source was PBMCs, collected before TCRalphabeta/CD19-depleted stem cell transplant. These receptors all come from a girl aged 2-10 years with aplastic anemia, due to receive a stem cell transplant.

The rearrangement uses TRBV28 and TRBJ1-1; perhaps TRBD1 as D (5 bases). The germline gives CDR1 MDHEN, CDR2 SYDVKM. The CDR3 totals 15 residues. Trimming removed 6 bases from V and 4 bases from J, with 18 bases in between. The CDR3, as DNA: TGTGCCAGCAGCCTCCTCGGGGAGGGGAGCACTGAAGCTTTCTTT. This codes for CASSLLGEGSTEAFF.

The chain has TRBV10-2 and TRBJ2-7; 8 bases are a match to TRBD1. Germline CDR1 is WSHSY and CDR2 is SAAADI. V lost 2 bases, J lost 7 bases, and 10 bases stayed unmatched. This CDR3 comprises 15 residues. This CDR3 is CASSEVDRGPTEQYF. The CDR3 nucleotides are TGCGCCAGCAGTGAGGTAGACAGGGGCCCCACGGAGCAGTACTTC.

The chain employs TRBV28 and TRBJ2-7, with 7 bases fitting TRBD1. J gave up 7 bases and V 3 bases, and 9 bases lay outside the gene matches. CDR3 length equals 14 residues. From germline, CDR1 is MDHEN and CDR2 SYDVKM. CDR3 coding DNA: TGTGCCAGCAGTTTTAGGACAGGCGCCAGGGAGCAGTACTTC. Its protein product is CASSFRTGAREQYF.

This clonotype was detected ten times or more. This chain uses TRBV20-1 with TRBJ2-3; the D is unclear. Germline loops: CDR1 DFQATT, CDR2 SNEGSKA (reference sequence). The CDR3 extends over 12 amino acids. Deletions cut 6 bases from V and 3 bases from J, with 10 bases between. The CDR3 is CSASLGTDTQYF. The DNA of the CDR3 is TGCAGTGCCAGCCTAGGGACAGATACGCAGTATTTT.

The CDR3 region has the DNA TGCGCCAGCAGCCTAGTAGCGGGGGCCTCGAACACCGGGGAGCTGTTTTTT. Translation: CASSLVAGASNTGELFF. V usage is TRBV5-1 and J usage is TRBJ2-2; 9 positions agree with TRBD2. CDR1 and CDR2 (germline): SGHRS, YFSETQ. The CDR3 extends over 17 amino acids. V was pared by 4 bases and J by 0 bases, with 7 bases of the junction left unmatched.

The CDR3 here is CSAAKRGVNNSPLHF. CDR3 nucleotide sequence: TGCAGTGCGGCCAAGAGGGGGGTAAATAATTCACCCCTCCACTTT. The chain uses TRBV20-1 and TRBJ1-6, with TRBD1 as a possible D gene (6 bases). The germline gives CDR1 DFQATT, CDR2 SNEGSKA (reference sequence). V was pared by 6 bases and J by 5 bases, with 17 bases between. There are 15 residues in the CDR3.

At least ten counts were recorded for this clonotype. V usage is TRBV12-3 or TRBV12-4 and J usage is TRBJ2-7; D may be TRBD2 (5 bases). The CDR3 spans 15 residues. V lost 4 bases, J lost 5 bases, and 18 bases lay in between. In DNA, the CDR3 is TGTGCCAGCAGTTCCGCGAGCGGCCCTCGAAACGAGCAGTACTTC. Its protein product is CASSSASGPRNEQYF.

This clonotype has more than one count but fewer than ten. The chain is built from TRBV6-2 or TRBV6-3 and TRBJ1-4, with D unresolved. The V gene lost 0 bases and the J gene lost 0 bases, with 17 bases spanning the gap. The germline CDR1 and CDR2 sequences are MNHEY and SVGEGT. CDR3 size: 19 residues. In DNA, the CDR3 is TGTGCCAGCAGTTACTCAGTACAGCAGTCAACTGCAACTAATGAAAAACTGTTTTTT. This codes for CASSYSVQQSTATNEKLFF.

The sample holds a few counts of this clonotype. V gene TRBV10-1 combines with J gene TRBJ2-3, with D uncertain. This CDR3 contains 11 residues. Germline V gene sequence: CDR1 WNHNN, CDR2 SYGVQD (reference sequence). The CDR3 DNA follows: TGCGCGACCAGAGAGGCAGATACGCAGTATTTT. It translates to CATREADTQYF.

This clonotype was seen just once. The genes are TRBV3-1 and TRBJ2-5; 7 nucleotides line up with TRBD1. Germline V gene data show CDR1 as LGHDT and CDR2 as YNNKEL (reference sequence). The V segment lost 4 bases and the J segment 2 bases; nucleotides outside the gene matches: 7. This CDR3 region has 15 residues. CDR3 amino acids: CASSRNRDSQETQYF. The CDR3 DNA follows: TGTGCCAGCAGCCGCAACCGGGACAGTCAAGAGACCCAGTACTTC.

This chain uses TRBV5-1 with TRBJ2-7; 7 bases are shared with TRBD1. V gave up 5 bases and J gave up 5 bases; unmatched junction bases: 10. The germline CDR1 and CDR2 sequences are SGHRS and YFSETQ. The CDR3 sequence is 14 residues long. The CDR3 loop is CASSSTGASDEQYF. The CDR3 coding sequence is TGCGCCAGCAGTTCCACAGGGGCGAGCGACGAGCAGTACTTC.